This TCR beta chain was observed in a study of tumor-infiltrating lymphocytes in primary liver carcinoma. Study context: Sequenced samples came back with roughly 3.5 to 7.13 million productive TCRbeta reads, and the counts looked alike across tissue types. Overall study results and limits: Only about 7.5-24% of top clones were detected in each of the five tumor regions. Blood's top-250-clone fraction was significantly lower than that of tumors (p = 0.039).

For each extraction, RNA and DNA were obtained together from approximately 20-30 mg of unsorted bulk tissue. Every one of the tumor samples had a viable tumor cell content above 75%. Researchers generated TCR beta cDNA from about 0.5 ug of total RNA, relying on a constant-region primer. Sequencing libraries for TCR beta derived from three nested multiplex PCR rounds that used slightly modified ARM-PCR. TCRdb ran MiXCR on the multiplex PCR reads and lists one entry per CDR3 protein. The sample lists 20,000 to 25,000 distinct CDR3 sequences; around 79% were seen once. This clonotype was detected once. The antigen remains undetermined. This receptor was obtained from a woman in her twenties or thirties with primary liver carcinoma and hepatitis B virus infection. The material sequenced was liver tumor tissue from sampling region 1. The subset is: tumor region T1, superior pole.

CDR3 coding DNA: TGTGCCAGCAGCTTAGAAAGGGGACAGCAAGATAATACGCAGTATTTT. Its protein is CASSLERGQQDNTQYF. V and J are TRBV7-9 and TRBJ2-3; 7 bases line up with TRBD1. The CDR3 is 16 residues long. V gave up 1 base and J gave up 7 bases; unmatched junction bases: 11. Germline values: CDR1 SEHNR, CDR2 FQNEAQ (reference sequence).